This T cell receptor beta chain was sequenced during a study of read filtering for tumor transcriptome and immune sequencing. This clonotype was counted ten times or more. No antigen is known for it. Molecular barcoded adaptors covering alpha/delta and beta/gamma chains were used on 400 ng RNA. TCRdb re-derived calls from the reads in MiXCR, one entry per CDR3 protein. This sample has around 41,000 distinct CDR3 sequences, with 11% to 15% found just once. Points from the study as a whole: The sorted CD138-negative fraction was a mixed bone marrow immune population, not purified T cells. RNA-seq captured clonotypes less deeply and reliably than IR-seq.

V lost 7 bases and J lost 6; bases outside the gene matches: 6. CDR3 length equals 14 residues. Germline CDR1 is SEHNR and CDR2 is FQNEAQ (reference sequence). Every patient had bone marrow sampled while the disease was active. The source of this sequence is a donor aged 40 or over with multiple myeloma. The chain recombines TRBV7-9 with TRBJ1-4; 9 bases are a match to TRBD1. Sequencing was carried out using a population of CD138-negative cells sorted from bone marrow. CDR3 amino acids: CASTSQGAHEKLFF. The CDR3, as DNA: TGTGCCAGCACGTCACAGGGGGCGCATGAAAAACTGTTTTTT. The full variable domain, its missing parts supplied by reference TRBV7-9 and TRBJ1-4, is DTGVSQNPRHKITKRGQNVTFRCDPISEHNRLYWYRQTLGQGPEFLTYFQNEAQLEKSRLLSDRFSAERPKGSFSTLEIQRTEQGDSAMYLCASTSQGAHEKLFFGSGTQLSVL.